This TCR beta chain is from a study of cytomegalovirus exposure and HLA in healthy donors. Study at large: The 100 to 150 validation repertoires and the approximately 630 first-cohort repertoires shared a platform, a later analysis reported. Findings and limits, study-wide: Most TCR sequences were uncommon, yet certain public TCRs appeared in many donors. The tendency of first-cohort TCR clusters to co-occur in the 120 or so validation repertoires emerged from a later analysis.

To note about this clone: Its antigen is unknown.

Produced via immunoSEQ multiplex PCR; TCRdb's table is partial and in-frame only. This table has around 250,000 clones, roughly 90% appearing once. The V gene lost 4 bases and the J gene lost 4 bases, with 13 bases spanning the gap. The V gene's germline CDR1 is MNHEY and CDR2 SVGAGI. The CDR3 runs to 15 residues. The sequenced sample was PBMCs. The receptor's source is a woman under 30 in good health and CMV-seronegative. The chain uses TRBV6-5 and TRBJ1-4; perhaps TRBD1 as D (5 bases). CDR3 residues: CASSSRAGINEKLFF. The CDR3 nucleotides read TGTGCCAGCAGTTCTCGGGCAGGGATTAATGAAAAACTGTTTTTT.